A single TCR beta chain is shown here with its context. As yet, its antigen is unknown. The sample is drawn from a study of T-cell memory formation after mild COVID-19. With constant-segment primers, 5'RACE yielded cDNA libraries of TCR alpha and TCR beta that carried sample barcodes and UMIs. Each CDR3 protein gets one entry after TCRdb re-called the 5' RACE reads with MiXCR. Altogether a few hundred thousand distinct CDR3 sequences are present, roughly 21% being singletons, with the ten largest covering approximately 12%. Broader study findings: The SARS-CoV-2 specificity of second-wave clones reaching peak at day 37 remained unverified.

Germline V lookup: CDR1 MGHRA, CDR2 YSYEKL. CDR3 length: 15 residues. Trimming stripped 0 bases from V and 9 bases from J, with 15 bases between. The sequencing input was PBMCs or a T cell subset sorted from them (not recorded which). This TCR was sampled from an adult woman who had mild COVID-19 (a few samples of this study predate the infection). Cell type and time point are not known. This chain uses TRBV4-1 with TRBJ2-1; D might be TRBD1 (5 bases). The CDR3 nucleotides are TGCGCCAGCAGCCAAGAAGTGCAGGGCCTACCTGAGCAGTTCTTC. Its translation is CASSQEVQGLPEQFF.